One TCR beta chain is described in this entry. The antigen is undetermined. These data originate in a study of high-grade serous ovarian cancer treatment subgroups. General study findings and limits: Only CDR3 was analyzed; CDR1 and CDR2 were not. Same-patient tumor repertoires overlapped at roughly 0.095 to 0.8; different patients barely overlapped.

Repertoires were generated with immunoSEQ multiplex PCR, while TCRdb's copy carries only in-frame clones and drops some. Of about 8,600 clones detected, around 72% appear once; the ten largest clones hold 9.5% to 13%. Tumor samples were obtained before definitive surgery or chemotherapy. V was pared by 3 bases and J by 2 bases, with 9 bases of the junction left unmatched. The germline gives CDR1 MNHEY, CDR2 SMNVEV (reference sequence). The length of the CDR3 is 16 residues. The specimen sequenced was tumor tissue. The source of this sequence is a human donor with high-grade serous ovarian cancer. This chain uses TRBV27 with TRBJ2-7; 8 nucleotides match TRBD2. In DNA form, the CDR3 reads TGTGCCAGCAGTTTCGGAGCCGGGAGGGGGACCTACGAGCAGTACTTC. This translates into CASSFGAGRGTYEQYF.